This T cell receptor (beta chain) was identified in a study of cytomegalovirus exposure and HLA in healthy donors. Each donor was nominally healthy when sampled (though unrecorded immune exposures were likely). CDR3 length: 14 residues. CDR1 is SGHDN, CDR2 FVKESK, per germline. The junction had 11 bases not matched to a gene; V was cut back by 6 bases and J by 8 bases. In the PCR, 60 Vbeta and 13 Jbeta primers were used. The method was immunoSEQ multiplex PCR; TCRdb's version includes in-frame clones alone and lacks a portion of them. Here the sample spans around 300,000 clones, roughly 81% being singletons.

The source material was PBMCs. This rearrangement joins TRBV14 to TRBJ1-2; 8 bases match TRBD1. This TCR was sampled from a woman between 40 and 50 years old in good health and CMV-seropositive. CDR3 residues: CASRPGSGGYGYTF. The CDR3 DNA reads TGTGCCAGCAGACCCGGGTCAGGGGGCTACGGCTACACCTTC.